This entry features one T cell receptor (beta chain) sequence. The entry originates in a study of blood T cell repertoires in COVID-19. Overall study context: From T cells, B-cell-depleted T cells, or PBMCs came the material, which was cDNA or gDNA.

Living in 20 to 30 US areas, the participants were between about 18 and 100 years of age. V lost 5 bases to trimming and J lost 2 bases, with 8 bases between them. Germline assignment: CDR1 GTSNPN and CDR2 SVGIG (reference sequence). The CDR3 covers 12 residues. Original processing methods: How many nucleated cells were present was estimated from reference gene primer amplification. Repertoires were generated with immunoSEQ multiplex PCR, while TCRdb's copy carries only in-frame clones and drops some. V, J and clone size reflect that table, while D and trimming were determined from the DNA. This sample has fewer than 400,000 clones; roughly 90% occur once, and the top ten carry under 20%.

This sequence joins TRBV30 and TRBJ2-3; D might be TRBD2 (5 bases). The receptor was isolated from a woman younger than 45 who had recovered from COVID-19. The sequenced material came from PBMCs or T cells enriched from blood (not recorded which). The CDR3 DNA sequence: TGTGCCTGGCGGGGTTCCACAGATACGCAGTATTTT. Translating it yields CAWRGSTDTQYF.